This T cell receptor beta chain was retrieved from a study of T-cell reconstitution after alpha-beta-depleted transplantation in children. Preparation of the TCRbeta library used unique molecular identifiers. TCRdb used MiXCR to reprocess the PCR reads, holding one entry per CDR3 protein. The sample lists more than 200,000 distinct CDR3 sequences, around 8.9% seen once, with less than 6% in the top ten. CDR1 is SGHKS, CDR2 YYEKEE, per germline (reference sequence). Losses at the gene ends were 4 bases for V and 0 bases for J; bases not matched to a gene: 6. The CDR3 spans 15 residues. A remark on this clonotype: A much larger clone lies a single base off, so this may be a read error.

This TCR derives from a human donor who donated a stem cell graft to a child with SCID. The sample consisted of PBMCs from the stem cell graft donor, taken from the stem cell graft. This sequence joins TRBV5-5 and TRBJ2-7, with 8 bases matching TRBD1. CDR3 protein: CASSLGQGSSYEQYF. In DNA form, the CDR3 reads TGTGCCAGCAGCCTAGGACAGGGTTCCTCCTACGAGCAGTACTTC.